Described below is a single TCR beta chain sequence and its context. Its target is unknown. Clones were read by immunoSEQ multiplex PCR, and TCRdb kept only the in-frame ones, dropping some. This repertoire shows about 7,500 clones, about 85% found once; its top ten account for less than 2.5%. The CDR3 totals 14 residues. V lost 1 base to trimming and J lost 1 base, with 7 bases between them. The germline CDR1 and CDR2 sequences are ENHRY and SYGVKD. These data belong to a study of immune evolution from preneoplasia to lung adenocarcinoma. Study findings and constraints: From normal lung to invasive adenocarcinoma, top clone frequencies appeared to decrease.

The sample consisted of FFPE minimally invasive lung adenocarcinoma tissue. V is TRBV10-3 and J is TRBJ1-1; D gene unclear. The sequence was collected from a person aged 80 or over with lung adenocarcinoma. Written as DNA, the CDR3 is TGTGCCATCAGTGAGTTACAGACGAACACTGAAGCTTTCTTT. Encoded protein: CAISELQTNTEAFF.